This TCR beta chain was sequenced for a study of blood T cells in healthy people across ages. Broader study findings: Using unsorted PBMCs precluded a conclusive naive versus antigen-experienced comparison.

CDR3 length: 15 amino acids. CDR1 is LNHNV and CDR2 is YYDKDF in the germline V gene (reference sequence). V was cut by 2 bases and J by 2 bases, with 12 bases left in between. Using a J-beta primer mix together with a sample-barcoded 5' primer, a second PCR was run for about 6 to 11 cycles. Each cDNA molecule carried a tag from a template-switch adaptor that contained 12 random nucleotides. TCRdb reprocessed the 5' RACE reads via MiXCR and lists one record per CDR3 protein. This sample has some 1.6 million distinct CDR3 sequences; around 36% occur once, and the top ten carry 11%. This clonotype was counted a few times. The antigen remains unidentified.

The sequenced material came from blood. The source of this sequence is a woman aged 30 to 39 in good health. This sequence joins TRBV15 and TRBJ2-5; D not resolved. The CDR3 sequence is CATSRSSDGQETQYF. The CDR3 DNA reads TGTGCCACCAGCAGATCCTCGGACGGGCAAGAGACCCAGTACTTC.